Listed here is a single T cell receptor (beta chain). This specimen comes from a study of blood T cell repertoires in COVID-19. The wider study: From T cells, B-cell-depleted T cells, or PBMCs came the material, which was cDNA or gDNA.

The repertoire was sequenced with immunoSEQ multiplex PCR; TCRdb's copy has only in-frame clones and lacks some. The data hold some 150,000 clones, with 85% to 90% observed a single time. V was cut by 1 base and J by 0 bases, with 16 bases left in between. The V gene's germline CDR1 is SGHVS and CDR2 FQNEAQ. This CDR3 is 17 amino acids long. This TCR derives from a woman aged 50 to 60 with active or convalescent COVID-19. The material sequenced was peripheral blood. The chain couples TRBV7-8 to TRBJ2-7, with D possibly matching TRBD1 (6 bases). The chain's CDR3 is CASSLGATGLSSYEQYF. DNA for the CDR3: TGTGCCAGCAGCTTAGGGGCGACAGGACTGTCCTCCTACGAGCAGTACTTC.